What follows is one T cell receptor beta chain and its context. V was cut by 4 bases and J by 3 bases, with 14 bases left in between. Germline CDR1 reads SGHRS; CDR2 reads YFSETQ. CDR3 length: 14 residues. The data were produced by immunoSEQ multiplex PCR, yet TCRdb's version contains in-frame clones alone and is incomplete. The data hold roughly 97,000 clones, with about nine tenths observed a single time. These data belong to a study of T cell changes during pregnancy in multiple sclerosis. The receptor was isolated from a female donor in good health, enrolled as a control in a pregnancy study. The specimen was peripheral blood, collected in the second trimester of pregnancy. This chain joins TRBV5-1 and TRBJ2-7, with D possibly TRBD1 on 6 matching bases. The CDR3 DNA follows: TGCGCCAGCAGCGCCTTACAGGGAAACTACGAGCAGTACTTC. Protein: CASSALQGNYEQYF.